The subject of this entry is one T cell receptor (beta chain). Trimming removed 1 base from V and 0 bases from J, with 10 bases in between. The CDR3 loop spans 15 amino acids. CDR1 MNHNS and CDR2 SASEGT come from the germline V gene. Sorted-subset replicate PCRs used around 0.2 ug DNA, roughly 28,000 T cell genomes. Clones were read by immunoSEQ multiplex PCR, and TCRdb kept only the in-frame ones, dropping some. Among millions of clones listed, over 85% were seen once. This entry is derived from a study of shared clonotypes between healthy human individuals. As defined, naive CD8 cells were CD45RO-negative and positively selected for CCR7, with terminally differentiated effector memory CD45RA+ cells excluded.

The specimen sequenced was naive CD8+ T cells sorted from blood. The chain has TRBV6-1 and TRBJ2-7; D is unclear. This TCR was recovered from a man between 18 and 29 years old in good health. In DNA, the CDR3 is TGTGCCAGCAGTGAAGAGCTATCGCTCTCCTACGAGCAGTACTTC. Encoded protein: CASSEELSLSYEQYF.